The rows below give T cell receptor beta chains drawn from one sample of a study of beta chain features in type 1 diabetes. Sequencing was performed with immunoSEQ multiplex PCR; in TCRdb, only in-frame clones are kept and a portion is missing. This table has around 430,000 clones, around 28% appearing once. The sequenced sample consisted of naive CD4+ T cells from blood. The receptors were gathered from a man between 18 and 35 years old in good health. The conserved cysteine and the conserved F or W are not part of the CDR3 here. A clone size is listed for some rows: how often the clone was seen (once, few, many), or a class if it is expanded.

abundance	v_gene	j_gene	CDR3aa
.	TRBV30	TRBJ2-7	AWNRGQSEQY
.	TRBV14	TRBJ2-3	ASSPQGTQY
.	TRBV7-2	TRBJ2-1	ASSPAGGYNEQF
.	TRBV2	TRBJ2-1	ASTLTHYNEQF
.	TRBV29-1	TRBJ2-2	SVEERKGQGVTGELF
.	TRBV20-1	TRBJ2-5	SAVEETQY
.	TRBV19	TRBJ1-2	ASRGDSYGYT
.	TRBV14	TRBJ2-2	ASSQVGGTNTGELF
few	TRBV5-6	TRBJ2-4	ASSLVQGYKNIQY
few	TRBV6-6	TRBJ2-3	ASRTSGSTDTQY
few	TRBV11-1	TRBJ2-1	ASSPGLTGMDEQF
.	TRBV5-1	TRBJ2-1	ASSLEASGRRSSYNEQF
once	TRBV4-1	TRBJ2-2	ASSQEPNRITGELF
.	TRBV25-1	TRBJ2-5	ASSGLYGTAQETQY
.	TRBV7-8	TRBJ2-1	ASSKRVGCEQF
few	TRBV29-1	TRBJ2-1	SVERSTGNEQF
.	TRBV7-9	TRBJ2-5	ASSPGLPQY
.	TRBV18	TRBJ2-5	ASSPFTSPETQY
few	TRBV28	TRBJ2-1	ASSLLKGGEQF
few	TRBV29-1	TRBJ2-1	SVSPGTSSYNEQF
few	TRBV7-9	TRBJ2-1	ASPSTRNEQF
.	TRBV6-1	TRBJ2-3	ASSERASGLSTDTQY
few	TRBV30	TRBJ1-1	AQQRDWGEAF
few	TRBV5-6	TRBJ2-5	ASSLPSGRSETQY
.	TRBV5-1	TRBJ2-1	ASSLGASRNEQF
.	TRBV30	TRBJ2-2	ARIGLAGTGELF
few	TRBV6-5	TRBJ2-7	ASSRNREGYEQY
.	TRBV27	TRBJ1-4	ASRTRRNFGNEKLF
.	TRBV7-8	TRBJ2-7	ASSLQGAYDEQY
few	TRBV7-2	TRBJ2-5	ASSLALKTSGAETQY
.	TRBV29-1	TRBJ2-7	SVAALAGSYEQY
.	TRBV30	TRBJ2-3	AWSGSRVADTQY
.	TRBV5-6	TRBJ1-1	ASSGSGEAF
.	TRBV5-1	TRBJ2-2	ASQRGQAVGELF
few	TRBV30	TRBJ2-5	AWSLGQGRPQY
few	TRBV28	TRBJ2-7	ASTLGGAYEQY
few	TRBV5-4	TRBJ1-1	ASSSGVNTEAF
few	TRBV5-1	TRBJ2-7	ASSLAVSSYEQY
few	TRBV27	TRBJ2-7	ASSLSGTGVYEQY
few	TRBV5-1	TRBJ2-5	ASSPQVVAETQY
few	TRBV29-1	TRBJ2-4	SVEGAGLRNIQY
few	TRBV9	TRBJ2-2	ASSAWAGPDTGELF
.	TRBV15	TRBJ2-7	ATSRGSGQGSYEQY
.	TRBV30	TRBJ1-6	AWSVGVRVSSPLH
many	TRBV30	TRBJ1-5	AWSPGSQPQH
few	TRBV30	TRBJ2-7	AWSLGLAGLYEQY
few	TRBV7-2	TRBJ2-3	ASSFIYTDTQY
.	TRBV9	TRBJ2-1	ASSAAGQAIYNEQF
.	TRBV4-1	TRBJ1-1	ASSQDRRRETEAF
.	TRBV6-1	TRBJ2-3	ASSESREDTQY
few	TRBV7-3	TRBJ2-3	ASSSSRRTSGTDTQY
.	TRBV7-9	TRBJ2-1	ASSLSRQTRGNNEQF
.	TRBV7-3	TRBJ2-5	ASSLTSGGDQY